This T cell receptor beta chain was retrieved from a study of T-cell reconstitution after alpha-beta-depleted transplantation in children (dated by TCRdb to the mid-2010s). About the investigation overall: The study quantitatively tracked T-cell immune reconstitution after TCRalphabeta/CD19-depleted allogeneic hematopoietic cell transplantation in children using TCR repertoire profiling.

Libraries were built with PCR. Sequencing was performed on an Illumina HiSeq 2500. TCR library preparation used molecular barcoding, with unique molecular identifiers applied to normalize quantification of the TCRbeta repertoire. Using fastp trimming at Q25 and MiXCR clonotype assembly, TCRdb reanalyzed the public sequencing data and kept in-frame beta chains. Each entry merges the rows of one CDR3 protein and shows their most common DNA and genes. Across this sample there are a few hundred thousand distinct CDR3 sequences, with 13% seen only once. The ten largest clones take up 3.5% to 4.5% of the sample. This clonotype was recorded a few times. Its antigen remains undetermined. No base qualities exist here, and no much larger clone lies one base off it. According to the germline V gene, CDR1 reads MNHEY and CDR2 reads SVGEGT. Relative to germline, V is missing 6 bases and J is missing 1 base, with 5 bases of the junction outside any gene match. The CDR3 sequence holds 14 residues, the cysteine and phenylalanine included. Solely the CDR3 DNA is kept, with 42 bases framed from the first base.

The clonotype originates from a human donor who donated a stem cell graft to a child with Fanconi anemia. The rearrangement combines TRBV6-2 or TRBV6-3 with TRBJ1-2; 7 middle bases align to TRBD1. Sequenced here: PBMCs, sampled from the stem cell graft. CDR3 protein: CASRPGQNNYGYTF. The DNA reads as follows: TGTGCCAGCAGACCGGGACAGAATAACTATGGCTACACCTTC.